This TCR beta chain is drawn from a study of blood T cell repertoires in COVID-19. Study information: Sources were T cells, B-cell-depleted T cells, or PBMCs; the material itself was cDNA or gDNA.

As processed by the authors: Estimation of nucleated cell counts relied on the amplification of reference gene primers. Libraries were prepared by immunoSEQ multiplex PCR; TCRdb keeps only in-frame clonotypes and omits some of them. From that table come the V and J calls and clone size; the DNA was used to work out D and trimming. The sample contains some 240,000 clones, 75% to 85% of which appear only once. Seattle's enrolled individuals joined amid active infection and were then monitored longitudinally. From germline, CDR1 is MGHDK and CDR2 SYGVNS. The germline V and J ends were trimmed by 4 bases and 4 bases, with 13 bases remaining between them. The length of the CDR3 is 15 residues.

Input material: peripheral blood. The chain combines TRBV25-1 with TRBJ2-2, with D perhaps matching TRBD1 (6 bases). The TCR originated in a woman aged 65 to 85 with COVID-19, enrolled during active disease. The DNA for the CDR3 is TGTGCCAGCAGTGCACAGGGTTCGGGCACCGGGGAGCTGTTTTTT. It is translated as CASSAQGSGTGELFF.